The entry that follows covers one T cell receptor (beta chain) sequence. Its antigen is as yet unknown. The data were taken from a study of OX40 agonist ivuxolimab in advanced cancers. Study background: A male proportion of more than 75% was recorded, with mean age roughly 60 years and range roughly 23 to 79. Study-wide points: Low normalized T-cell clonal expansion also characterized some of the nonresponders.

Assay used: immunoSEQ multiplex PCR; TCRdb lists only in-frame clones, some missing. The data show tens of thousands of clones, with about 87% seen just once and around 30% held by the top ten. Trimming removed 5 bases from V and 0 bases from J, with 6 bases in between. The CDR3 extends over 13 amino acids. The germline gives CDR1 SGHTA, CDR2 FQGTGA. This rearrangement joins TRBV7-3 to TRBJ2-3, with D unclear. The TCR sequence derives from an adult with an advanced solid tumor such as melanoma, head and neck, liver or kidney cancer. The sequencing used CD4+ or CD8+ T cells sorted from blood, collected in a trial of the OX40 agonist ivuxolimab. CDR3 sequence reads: CASSVSSTDTQYF. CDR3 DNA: TGTGCCAGCAGCGTTTCTAGCACAGATACGCAGTATTTT.